The 27 T cell receptor beta chains given below trace back to one sample, sequenced in a study of Graves' ophthalmopathy and Graves' hyperthyroidism. The authors amplified TCR beta CDR3 regions from RNA transcripts. HTBI-primed RT-PCR formed the first round, and a multiplex PCR formed the second. MiXCR was run by TCRdb on the multiplex PCR reads, yielding one entry per CDR3 protein. The sample consists of some 380,000 distinct CDR3 sequences, just over 15% of them appearing once. Material for sequencing was peripheral blood. Source of these receptors: a woman aged 18 to 35 with stable Graves' hyperthyroidism.

This clonotype was picked up many times. The chain joins TRBV12-3 or TRBV12-4 to TRBJ1-2; D gene unclear. CDR3 length: 14 amino acids. Trimming left V 2 bases short and J 6 bases short, with 13 bases between. CDR3 bases: TGTGCCAGCAGTTTACACCACGGCCGTGATGGCTACACCTTC. Its translation is CASSLHHGRDGYTF.

This clonotype was found many times. The J gene is TRBJ1-2, the V gene TRBV12-3 or TRBV12-4; a possible D gene is TRBD1 (6 bases). The V end was cut by 1 base, the J end by 1 base, with 10 bases between. This CDR3 has 15 amino acids. In DNA form, the CDR3 reads TGTGCCAGCAGTTTAGGGTGGACAGATAACTATGGCTACACCTTC. Translation gives CASSLGWTDNYGYTF.

The table lists this clonotype with many counts. The CDR3 loop is CASSEVRDGYTF. The CDR3 DNA follows: TGTGCCAGCAGCGAAGTAAGGGATGGCTACACCTTC. J is TRBJ1-2 and V is TRBV9; D uncertain. This CDR3 region has 12 residues. The germline gives CDR1 SGDLS, CDR2 YYNGEE. V was pared by 3 bases and J by 6 bases, with 9 bases between.

This clonotype was seen at least ten times. The rearrangement uses TRBV6-2 or TRBV6-3 and TRBJ2-7; the D gene is possibly TRBD2 (6 bases). V was clipped by 6 bases and J by 6 bases, with 12 bases between them. The V gene's germline CDR1 is MNHEY and CDR2 SVGEGT. This CDR3 spans 12 amino acids. Here the CDR3 reads CASRWISGEQYF. CDR3 DNA sequence: TGTGCCAGCAGATGGATTAGCGGCGAGCAGTACTTC.

Many counts were recorded for this clonotype. The CDR3 sequence: CASSVGQGRVNTEAFF. DNA of the CDR3: TGTGCCAGTAGTGTCGGACAGGGTAGGGTGAACACTGAAGCTTTCTTT. The genes are TRBV19 and TRBJ1-1; 8 positions agree with TRBD1. This CDR3 has 16 amino acids. After removal of 5 bases from V and 0 bases from J, the junction contained 8 bases not matched to a gene. The germline CDR1 and CDR2 sequences are LNHDA and SQIVND (reference sequence).

J is TRBJ2-5 and V is TRBV24-1; 7 bases are a match to TRBD1. Germline-derived CDR1 and CDR2 are KGHDR and SFDVKD. After removal of 4 bases from V and 11 bases from J, the junction contained 15 bases not matched to a gene. The CDR3 has 15 residues. The CDR3 nucleotides are TGTGCCACCAGTGAACCAGGGGGTCTCACGGAAATTCAGTACTTC. Protein product: CATSEPGGLTEIQYF.

This clonotype has just a few counts. V usage is TRBV7-2 and J usage is TRBJ2-5, with 9 bases identical to TRBD2. Judging by the DNA end, TRBJ2-4 fits better; the J call may be wrong. This CDR3 spans 17 amino acids. In germline, CDR1 is SGHTA, CDR2 FQGNSA. The CDR3 region has the DNA TGTGCCAGCAGCCTCGCGGGGGGGCGTATAGGATTGAACATTCAGTACTTC. Amino acid sequence: CASSLAGGRIGLNIQYF.

The chain links TRBV7-2 to TRBJ2-7; possibly TRBD2 for D (6 bases). Germline assignment: CDR1 SGHTA and CDR2 FQGNSA. Trimming pared 5 bases from V and 6 bases from J, leaving 20 bases between. This CDR3 has 15 residues. The DNA for the CDR3 is TGTGCCAGCAGCCAAAGCGGGCCCCAAAACTTCGAGCAGTACTTC. This sequence encodes CASSQSGPQNFEQYF.

At least ten counts were recorded for this clonotype. The chain links TRBV9 to TRBJ1-1, with 7 bases identical to TRBD1. V gave up 3 bases and J gave up 1 base; unmatched junction bases: 6. This CDR3 spans 15 amino acids. CDR1 is SGDLS, CDR2 YYNGEE, per germline. CDR3 region: CASSEGASSNTEAFF. The CDR3 DNA is TGTGCCAGCAGCGAGGGGGCCAGCTCGAACACTGAAGCTTTCTTT.

The chain couples TRBV20-1 to TRBJ2-5; 8 bases line up with TRBD2. V was pared by 5 bases and J by 4 bases, with 18 bases of the junction left unmatched. This CDR3 has 17 amino acids. Germline V gene data show CDR1 as DFQATT and CDR2 as SNEGSKA (reference sequence). The CDR3 sequence is CSAHALWGAGGLETQYF. For the CDR3, the DNA is TGCAGTGCTCACGCTCTCTGGGGGGCGGGAGGATTAGAGACCCAGTACTTC.

This clonotype was counted at least ten times. The chain is built from TRBV12-3 or TRBV12-4 and TRBJ1-2; perhaps TRBD1 as D (6 bases). Between the trimmed V and J ends, which lost 6 bases and 2 bases, there was a span of 13 bases. This CDR3 region has 14 residues. CDR3 sequence (DNA): TGTGCCAGCAGAGGGGGGGGCAAGAACTATGGCTACACCTTC. Translated, it gives CASRGGGKNYGYTF.

The CDR3 loop reads CASSLVLGGTEAFF. The CDR3 DNA is TGTGCCAGCAGTTTGGTCTTGGGGGGCACTGAAGCTTTCTTT. This chain uses TRBV12-3 or TRBV12-4 with TRBJ1-1, with D perhaps TRBD1 (5 bases). V shed 3 bases and J shed 4 bases, with 12 bases lying between them. The CDR3 has 14 residues.

The rearrangement links TRBV6-5 to TRBJ1-2; tentatively, D is TRBD1 (6 bases). V dropped 0 bases and J dropped 8 bases, with 19 bases sitting between them. The CDR3 extends over 16 amino acids. CDR1 and CDR2 (germline): MNHEY, SVGAGI. As DNA, the CDR3 is TGTGCCAGCAGTTACTCAGGAGGGGGGGAATTCGGCGGCTACACCTTC. This gives the protein CASSYSGGGEFGGYTF.

The chain employs TRBV12-3 or TRBV12-4 and TRBJ1-1, with D perhaps TRBD1 (5 bases). There are 13 residues in the CDR3. Trimming took 4 bases from V and 4 from J, leaving 10 bases between them. In nucleotides, the CDR3 is TGTGCCAGCAGTTATCAGGGTAGCACTGAAGCTTTCTTT. This sequence encodes CASSYQGSTEAFF.

On this clonotype itself: Because the CDR3 is missing its conserved closing phenylalanine or tryptophan, this is likely a read error. The chain is built from TRBV3-1 and TRBJ2-7, with D unclear. The CDR3 extends over 13 amino acids. Trimming shortened V by 1 base and J by 6 bases, and 10 bases separated the two germline ends. Germline assignment: CDR1 LGHDT and CDR2 YNNKEL (reference sequence). CDR3 DNA: TGTGCCAGCAGCCAAGTCCCCTCGGCCGAGCAGTACCTC. It encodes CASSQVPSAEQYL.

This clonotype was counted between two and nine times. The V and J genes are TRBV20-1 and TRBJ1-3; no firm D call. Germline V gene data show CDR1 as DFQATT and CDR2 as SNEGSKA (reference sequence). This CDR3 has 13 residues. The V end was cut by 6 bases, the J end by 8 bases, with 17 bases between. CDR3 sequence reads: CSAPEVGTDTIYF. The DNA for the CDR3 is TGCAGTGCCCCAGAGGTGGGAACCGACACCATATATTTT.

This clonotype was counted many times. The genes are TRBV7-2 and TRBJ2-5; TRBD2 matches at 12 bases. The ends lost 5 bases at V and 8 bases at J; junction bases unmatched: 3. Germline V gene data show CDR1 as SGHTA and CDR2 as FQGNSA. This CDR3 contains 13 residues. The CDR3 sequence: CASSASGGATQYF. The CDR3 DNA reads as TGTGCCAGCAGCGCTAGCGGGGGGGCCACCCAGTACTTC.

The rearrangement joins TRBV12-3 or TRBV12-4 to TRBJ1-3; D perhaps matches TRBD1 (6 bases). The V end lost 7 bases, the J end lost 2 bases, and 15 bases lay between the germline ends. The CDR3 length is 15 residues. CDR3 amino acids: CASTYLAGAGNTIYF. DNA for the CDR3: TGTGCCAGCACTTACCTGGCAGGGGCTGGAAACACCATATATTTT.

This clonotype appeared a few times. The V gene is TRBV4-2, the J gene TRBJ1-5, with D unresolved. The germline CDR1 and CDR2 sequences are LGHNA and YNFKEQ. This CDR3 has 15 amino acids. The V end lost 0 bases, the J end lost 0 bases, and 6 bases lay between the germline ends. CDR3 residues: CASSQDGDSNQPQHF. The CDR3 nucleotides read TGTGCCAGCAGCCAAGATGGGGATAGCAATCAGCCCCAGCATTTT.

A few counts support this clonotype. V is TRBV10-3 and J is TRBJ1-1; possibly TRBD1 for D (6 bases). V dropped 10 bases and J dropped 1 base, with 22 bases sitting between them. Per the germline V gene, CDR1 is ENHRY and CDR2 is SYGVKD. There are 16 residues in the CDR3. The CDR3 loop reads CANYPSRTDENTEAFF. The CDR3 DNA is TGTGCCAACTATCCTAGTAGGACAGACGAGAACACTGAAGCTTTCTTT.

This clonotype was observed at least ten times. The chain carries TRBV12-3 or TRBV12-4 and TRBJ1-1, with D uncertain. This CDR3 has 13 amino acids. V was pared by 3 bases and J by 8 bases, with 13 bases between. CDR3 DNA sequence: TGTGCCAGCAGTTTGAGCTTCATGCCAGAAGCTTTCTTT. As protein: CASSLSFMPEAFF.

This clonotype was seen ten or more times. The chain uses TRBV20-1 and TRBJ2-7, with 11 nucleotides matching TRBD1. This CDR3 is built from 13 residues. Germline V gene data show CDR1 as DFQATT and CDR2 as SNEGSKA (reference sequence). The V gene end was trimmed by 8 bases and the J gene end by 6 bases; junction bases not matched to a gene: 9. CDR3 in DNA: TGCAGTAGTAGAGGACAGGGGGCCATCGAGCAGTACTTC. This gives the protein CSSRGQGAIEQYF.

At least ten counts were recorded for this clonotype. V gene TRBV18 combines with J gene TRBJ1-2, with D possibly being TRBD1 (6 bases). The CDR3 runs 12 residues. Germline V lookup: CDR1 KGHSH, CDR2 LQKENI. V lost 8 bases and J 12 bases, leaving 19 bases between the germline ends. The CDR3 sequence is CASTFRPGHHTF. The CDR3 DNA reads as TGTGCCAGCACGTTCCGACCGGGACACCACACCTTC. The whole variable domain, filled in from reference TRBV18 and TRBJ1-2, reads NAGVMQNPRHLVRRRGQEARLRCSPMKGHSHVYWYRQLPEEGLKFMVYLQKENIIDESGMPKERFSAEFPKEGPSILRIQQVVRGDSAAYFCASTFRPGHHTFGSGTRLTVV.

At least ten counts were recorded for this clonotype. The rearrangement links TRBV11-3 to TRBJ1-6, with D perhaps TRBD1 (6 bases). Germline V gene data show CDR1 as SGHNT and CDR2 as YENEEA. CDR3 size: 18 residues. The V and J ends lost 5 bases and 0 bases respectively, with 17 bases between them. The CDR3 region is CASSKGVRGTSYNSPLHF. The CDR3 coding sequence is TGTGCCAGCAGCAAAGGGGTCAGGGGAACCTCCTATAATTCACCCCTCCACTTT.

This clonotype was observed many times. The chain employs TRBV10-3 and TRBJ1-1, with 8 bases matching TRBD1. V lost 6 bases, J lost 1 base, and 4 bases stayed unmatched. The germline V gene has CDR1 ENHRY and CDR2 SYGVKD. This CDR3 spans 14 amino acids. The CDR3 nucleotides are TGTGCCATCAGGGACAGGGAGCCGAACACTGAAGCTTTCTTT. It specifies CAIRDREPNTEAFF.

This chain joins TRBV12-3 or TRBV12-4 and TRBJ2-4, with D possibly TRBD1 on 5 matching bases. Trimming took off 3 bases at V and 7 bases at J, with 7 bases between the two ends. This CDR3 has 12 amino acids. As DNA, the CDR3 is TGTGCCAGCAGTTTTAAGGGGAACATTCAGTACTTC. This gives the protein CASSFKGNIQYF.

This clonotype was seen once. Germline is not matched at one junction end, which may reflect a read error. The J gene is TRBJ1-5, the V gene TRBV7-7, with 7 bases identical to TRBD1. This CDR3 has 16 residues. Germline CDR1 reads SSHAT; CDR2 reads FNYEAQ (reference sequence). CDR3 residues: CASSDRDMGSSQPQHF. The CDR3 DNA reads as TGTGCTAGCAGCGACAGGGATATGGGTAGCAGTCAGCCCCAGCATTTT.